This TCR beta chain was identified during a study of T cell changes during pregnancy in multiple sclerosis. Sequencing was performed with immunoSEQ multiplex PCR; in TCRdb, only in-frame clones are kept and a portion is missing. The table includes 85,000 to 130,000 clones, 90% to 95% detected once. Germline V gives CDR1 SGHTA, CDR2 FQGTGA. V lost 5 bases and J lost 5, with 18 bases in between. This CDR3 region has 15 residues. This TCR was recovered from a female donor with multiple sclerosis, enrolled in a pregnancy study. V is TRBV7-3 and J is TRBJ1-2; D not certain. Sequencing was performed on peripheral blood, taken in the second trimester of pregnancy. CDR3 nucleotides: TGTGCCAGCAGCCCCCGAGAGGGCCCCATTTATGGCTACACCTTC. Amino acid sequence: CASSPREGPIYGYTF. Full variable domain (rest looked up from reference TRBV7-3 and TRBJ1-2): GAGVSQTPSNKVTEKGKYVELRCDPISGHTALYWYRQSLGQGPEFLIYFQGTGAADDSGLPNDRFFAVRPEGSVSTLKIQRTERGDSAVYLCASSPREGPIYGYTFGSGTRLTVV.